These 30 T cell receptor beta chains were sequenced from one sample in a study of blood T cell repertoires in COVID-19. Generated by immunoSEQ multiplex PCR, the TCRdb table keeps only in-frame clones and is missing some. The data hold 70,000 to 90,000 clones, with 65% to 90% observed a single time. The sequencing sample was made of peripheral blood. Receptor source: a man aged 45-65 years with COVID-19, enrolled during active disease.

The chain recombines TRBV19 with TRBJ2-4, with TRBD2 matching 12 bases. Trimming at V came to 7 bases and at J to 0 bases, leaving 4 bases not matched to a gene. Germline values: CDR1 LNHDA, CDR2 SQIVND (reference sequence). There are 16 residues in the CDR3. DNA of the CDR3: TGTGCCAGTACGAGACTAGCGGGGGAAGCCAAAAACATTCAGTACTTC. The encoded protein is CASTRLAGEAKNIQYF.

CDR3 protein: CASSFFSSVTNNEQFF. CDR3 DNA sequence: TGTGCCAGCAGTTTCTTTTCTTCCGTGACTAACAATGAGCAGTTCTTC. This sequence joins TRBV28 and TRBJ2-1, with D possibly TRBD2 on 5 matching bases. V was cut by 3 bases and J by 5 bases, with 17 bases left in between. Germline assignment: CDR1 MDHEN and CDR2 SYDVKM. The CDR3 runs to 16 residues.

As DNA, the CDR3 is TGTGCCAGCTCCGGGGGGCGCGCGCTTGCCTTGAACTACGAGCAGTACTTC. Its translation is CASSGGRALALNYEQYF. The chain is built from TRBV2 and TRBJ2-7; maybe TRBD2 (7 bases). CDR1 SNHLY and CDR2 FYNNEI come from the germline V gene. The CDR3 covers 17 residues. V was cut by 8 bases and J by 3 bases, with 26 bases left in between. Combining the CDR3 with reference TRBV2 and TRBJ2-7 gives the whole variable domain EPEVTQTPSHQVTQMGQEVILRCVPISNHLYFYWYRQILGQKVEFLVSFYNNEISEKSEIFDDQFSVERPDGSNFTLKIRSTKLEDSAMYFCASSGGRALALNYEQYFGPGTRLTVT.

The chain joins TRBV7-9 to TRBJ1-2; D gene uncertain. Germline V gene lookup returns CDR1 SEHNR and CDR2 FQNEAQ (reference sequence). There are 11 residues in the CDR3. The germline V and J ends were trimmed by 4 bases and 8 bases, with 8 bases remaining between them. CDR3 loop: CASSSGPGYTF. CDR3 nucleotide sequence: TGTGCCAGCAGCTCAGGCCCGGGCTACACCTTC.

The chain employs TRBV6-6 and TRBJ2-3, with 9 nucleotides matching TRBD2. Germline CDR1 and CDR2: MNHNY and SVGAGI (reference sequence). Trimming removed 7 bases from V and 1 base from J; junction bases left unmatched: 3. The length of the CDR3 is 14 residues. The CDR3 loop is CASMAGGRTDTQYF. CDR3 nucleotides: TGTGCCAGCATGGCGGGAGGGCGCACAGATACGCAGTATTTT.

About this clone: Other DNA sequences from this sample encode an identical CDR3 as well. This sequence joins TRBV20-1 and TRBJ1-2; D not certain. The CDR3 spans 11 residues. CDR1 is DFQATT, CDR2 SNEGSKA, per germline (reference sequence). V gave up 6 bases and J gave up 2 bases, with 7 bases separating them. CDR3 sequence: CSAEANYGYTF. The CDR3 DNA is TGCAGTGCAGAGGCCAACTATGGCTACACCTTC.

DNA of the CDR3: TGTGCCAGCAGCGTAGCACCCCAGGGAGGTGAAAAACTGTTTTTT. Translation gives CASSVAPQGGEKLFF. The V and J genes are TRBV9 and TRBJ1-4, with D tentatively TRBD1 (5 bases). The germline V and J ends were trimmed by 0 bases and 7 bases, with 13 bases remaining between them. CDR1 SGDLS and CDR2 YYNGEE come from the germline V gene. There are 15 residues in the CDR3.

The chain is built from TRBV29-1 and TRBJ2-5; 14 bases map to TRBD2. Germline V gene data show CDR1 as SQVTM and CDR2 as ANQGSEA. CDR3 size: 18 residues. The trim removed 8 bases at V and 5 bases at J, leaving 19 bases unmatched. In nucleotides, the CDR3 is TGCAGCCTGATGGGGACCGGGACTAGCGGGAGAGGGAGGGAGACCCAGTACTTC. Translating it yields CSLMGTGTSGRGRETQYF.

The CDR3 sequence is CASSLAGTGRETQYF. CDR3 sequence (DNA): TGTGCCAGCAGCTTAGCCGGGACAGGGAGAGAGACCCAGTACTTC. The J gene is TRBJ2-5, the V gene TRBV7-2, with TRBD1 matching 9 bases. J gave up 4 bases and V 0 bases, and 3 bases lay outside the gene matches. The CDR3 has 15 residues. Germline lookup yields CDR1 SGHTA and CDR2 FQGNSA.

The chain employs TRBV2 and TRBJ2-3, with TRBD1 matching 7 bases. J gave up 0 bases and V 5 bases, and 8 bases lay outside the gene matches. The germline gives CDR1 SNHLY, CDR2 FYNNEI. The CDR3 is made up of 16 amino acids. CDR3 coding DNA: TGTGCCAGCAGTCTCCACAGGGGCCGGAGCACAGATACGCAGTATTTT. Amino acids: CASSLHRGRSTDTQYF.

This CDR3 reads CATSDRFTGETQYF. CDR3 DNA sequence: TGTGCCACCAGTGACCGATTTACGGGAGAGACCCAGTACTTC. The J gene is TRBJ2-5, the V gene TRBV24-1; D is undetermined. The germline gives CDR1 KGHDR, CDR2 SFDVKD. The V end lost 4 bases, the J end lost 4 bases, and 12 bases lay between the germline ends. The CDR3 runs to 14 residues.

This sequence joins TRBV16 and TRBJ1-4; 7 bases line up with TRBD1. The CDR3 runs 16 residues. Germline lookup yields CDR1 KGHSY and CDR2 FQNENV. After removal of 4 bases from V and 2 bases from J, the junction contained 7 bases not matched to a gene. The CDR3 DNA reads TGTGCCAGCAGCCCATTTGGAGGGGGCACTAATGAAAAACTGTTTTTT. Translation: CASSPFGGGTNEKLFF.

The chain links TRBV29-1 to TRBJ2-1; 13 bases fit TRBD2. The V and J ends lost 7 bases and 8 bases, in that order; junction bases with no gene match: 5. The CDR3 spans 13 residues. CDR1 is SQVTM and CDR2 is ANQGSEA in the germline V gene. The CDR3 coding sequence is TGCAGCGCGGGGACTAGCGGGATCTATGAGCAGTTCTTC. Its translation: CSAGTSGIYEQFF.

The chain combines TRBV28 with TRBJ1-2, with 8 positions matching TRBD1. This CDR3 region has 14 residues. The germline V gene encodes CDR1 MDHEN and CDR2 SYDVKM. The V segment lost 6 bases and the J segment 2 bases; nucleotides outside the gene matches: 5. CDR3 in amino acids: CASRLQGGNYGYTF. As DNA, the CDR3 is TGTGCCAGCAGACTACAGGGGGGGAACTATGGCTACACCTTC.

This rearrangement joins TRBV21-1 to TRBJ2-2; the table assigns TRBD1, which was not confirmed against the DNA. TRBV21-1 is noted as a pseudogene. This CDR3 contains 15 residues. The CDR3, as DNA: TGTGCCAGCCCTAGGGAGGACAGGGCGGACGGGGAGCTGTTTTTT. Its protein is CASPREDRADGELFF.

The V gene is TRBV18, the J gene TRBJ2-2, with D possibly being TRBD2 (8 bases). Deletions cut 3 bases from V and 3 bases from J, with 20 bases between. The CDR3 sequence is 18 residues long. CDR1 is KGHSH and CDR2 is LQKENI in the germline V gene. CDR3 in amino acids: CASSPLGTAGADTGELFF. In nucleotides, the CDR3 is TGTGCCAGCTCACCCCTCGGGACAGCGGGAGCCGACACCGGGGAGCTGTTTTTT.

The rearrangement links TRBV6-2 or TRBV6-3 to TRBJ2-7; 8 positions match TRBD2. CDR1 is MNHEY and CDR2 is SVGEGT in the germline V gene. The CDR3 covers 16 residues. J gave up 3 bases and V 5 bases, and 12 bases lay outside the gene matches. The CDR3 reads CASSTLWGLAGYEQYF. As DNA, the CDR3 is TGTGCCAGCAGTACTCTATGGGGCCTAGCGGGCTACGAGCAGTACTTC.

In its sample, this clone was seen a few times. CDR3 amino acids: CASSRTGVAEAFF. The CDR3 nucleotides read TGTGCCAGCAGCCGAACAGGGGTCGCTGAAGCTTTCTTT. This sequence joins TRBV5-6 and TRBJ1-1; 7 bases align to TRBD1. The CDR3 has 13 amino acids. The J segment lost 6 bases and the V segment lost 4 bases, leaving 6 bases of the junction unmatched. CDR1 and CDR2 (germline): SGHDT, YYEEEE. Looking up the rest from reference TRBV5-6 and TRBJ1-1 gives the full variable domain: DAGVTQSPTHLIKTRGQQVTLRCSPKSGHDTVSWYQQALGQGPQFIFQYYEEEERQRGNFPDRFSGHQFPNYSSELNVNALLLGDSALYLCASSRTGVAEAFFGQGTRLTVV.

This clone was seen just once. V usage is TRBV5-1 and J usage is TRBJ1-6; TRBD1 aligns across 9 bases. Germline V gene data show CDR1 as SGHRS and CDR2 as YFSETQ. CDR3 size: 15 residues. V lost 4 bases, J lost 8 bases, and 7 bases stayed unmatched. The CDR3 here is CASSTGQGGDSPLHF. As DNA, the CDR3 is TGCGCCAGCAGCACGGGACAGGGCGGGGATTCACCCCTCCACTTT.

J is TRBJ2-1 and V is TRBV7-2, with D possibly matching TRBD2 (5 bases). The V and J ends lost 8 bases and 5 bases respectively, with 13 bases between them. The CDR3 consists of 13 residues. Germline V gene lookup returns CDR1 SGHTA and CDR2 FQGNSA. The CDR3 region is CASLREVHNEQFF. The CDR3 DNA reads TGTGCCAGCCTCCGGGAAGTCCACAATGAGCAGTTCTTC.

This CDR3 reads CASSETVTGELFF. CDR3 bases: TGTGCCAGCAGTGAGACAGTCACCGGGGAGCTGTTTTTT. V usage is TRBV2 and J usage is TRBJ2-2; weak D call: TRBD1 (5 bases). The germline CDR1 and CDR2 sequences are SNHLY and FYNNEI. The CDR3 consists of 13 residues. Trimming took 3 bases from V and 4 from J, leaving 6 bases between them.

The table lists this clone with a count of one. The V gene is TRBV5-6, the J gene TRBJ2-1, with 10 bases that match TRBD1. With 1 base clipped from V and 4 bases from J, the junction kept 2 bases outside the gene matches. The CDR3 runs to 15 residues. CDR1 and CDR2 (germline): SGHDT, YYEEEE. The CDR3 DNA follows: TGTGCCAGCAGCTTGCCGGGACAGGGGTACAATGAGCAGTTCTTC. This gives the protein CASSLPGQGYNEQFF.

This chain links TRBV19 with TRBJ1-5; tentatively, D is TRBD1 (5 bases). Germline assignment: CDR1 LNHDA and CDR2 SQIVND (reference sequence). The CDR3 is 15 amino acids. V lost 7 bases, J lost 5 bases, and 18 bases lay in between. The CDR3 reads CASIPGHSPHQPQHF. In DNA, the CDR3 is TGTGCCAGTATCCCTGGACACTCCCCACATCAGCCCCAGCATTTT.

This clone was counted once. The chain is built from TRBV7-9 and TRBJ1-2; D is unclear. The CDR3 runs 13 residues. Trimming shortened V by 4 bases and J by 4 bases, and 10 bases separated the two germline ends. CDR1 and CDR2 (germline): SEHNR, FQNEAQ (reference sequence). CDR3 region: CASSSEQAYGYTF. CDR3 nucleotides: TGTGCCAGCAGCTCCGAGCAGGCCTATGGCTACACCTTC.

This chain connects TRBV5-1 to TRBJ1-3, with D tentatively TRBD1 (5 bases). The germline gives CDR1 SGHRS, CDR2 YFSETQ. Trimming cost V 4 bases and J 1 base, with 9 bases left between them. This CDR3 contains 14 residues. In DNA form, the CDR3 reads TGCGCCAGCAGCACATCAGGGTCTGGAAACACCATATATTTT. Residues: CASSTSGSGNTIYF. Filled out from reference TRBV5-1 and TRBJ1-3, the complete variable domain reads KAGVTQTPRYLIKTRGQQVTLSCSPISGHRSVSWYQQTPGQGLQFLFEYFSETQRNKGNFPGRFSGRQFSNSRSEMNVSTLELGDSALYLCASSTSGSGNTIYFGEGSWLTVV.

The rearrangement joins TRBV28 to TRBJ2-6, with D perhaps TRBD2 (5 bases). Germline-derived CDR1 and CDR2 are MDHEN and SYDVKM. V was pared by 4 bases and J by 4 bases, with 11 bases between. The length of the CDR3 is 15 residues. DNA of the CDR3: TGTGCCAGCAGTTCCCAGCGGTCCGGGGCCAACGTCCTGACTTTC. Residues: CASSSQRSGANVLTF. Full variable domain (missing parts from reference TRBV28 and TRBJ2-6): DVKVTQSSRYLVKRTGEKVFLECVQDMDHENMFWYRQDPGLGLRLIYFSYDVKMKEKGDIPEGYSVSREKKERFSLILESASTNQTSMYLCASSSQRSGANVLTFGAGSRLTVL.

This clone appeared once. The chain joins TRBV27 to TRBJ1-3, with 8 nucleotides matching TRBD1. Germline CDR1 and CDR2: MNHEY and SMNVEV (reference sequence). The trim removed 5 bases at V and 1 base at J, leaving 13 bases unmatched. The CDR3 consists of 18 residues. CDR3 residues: CASSPTTGQAISGNTIYF. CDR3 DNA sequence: TGTGCCAGCAGTCCAACCACGGGACAGGCCATTTCTGGAAACACCATATATTTT.

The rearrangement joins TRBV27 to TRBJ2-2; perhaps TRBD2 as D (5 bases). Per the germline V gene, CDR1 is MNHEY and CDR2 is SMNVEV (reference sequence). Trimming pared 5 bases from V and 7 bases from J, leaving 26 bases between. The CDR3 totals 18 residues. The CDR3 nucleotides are TGTGCCAGCAGTCTAGACCCAGTGATTACGATCCGGGGCGGGGAGCTGTTTTTT. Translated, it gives CASSLDPVITIRGGELFF.

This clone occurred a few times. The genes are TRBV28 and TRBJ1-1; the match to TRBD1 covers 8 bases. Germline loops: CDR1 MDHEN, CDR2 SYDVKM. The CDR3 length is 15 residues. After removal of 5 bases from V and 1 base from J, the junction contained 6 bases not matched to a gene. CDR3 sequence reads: CASSLPGGPNTEAFF. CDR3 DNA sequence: TGTGCCAGCAGTCTCCCAGGGGGCCCGAACACTGAAGCTTTCTTT.

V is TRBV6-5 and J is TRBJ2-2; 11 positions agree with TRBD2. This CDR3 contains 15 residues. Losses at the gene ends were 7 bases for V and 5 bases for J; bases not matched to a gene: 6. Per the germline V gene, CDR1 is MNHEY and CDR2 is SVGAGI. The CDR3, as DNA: TGTGCCAGCACCATAGCGGGAGGGTCAACCGGGGAGCTGTTTTTT. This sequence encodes CASTIAGGSTGELFF.